Below are 5 T cell receptor beta chains sequenced from a single sample in a study of shared clonotypes between healthy human individuals. The method was immunoSEQ multiplex PCR; TCRdb's version includes in-frame clones alone and lacks a portion of them. The sample carries fewer than 850,000 clones, 90% recorded once. Sequencing used memory CD8+ T cells from PBMCs. This sample's subset: CD45RO+ cells pooled with CCR7-negative TemRA cells. These receptor sequences come from a man aged 18 to 30 in good health. Some clones in this sample may be carry-over from other donors' samples.

As regards this clone: The same CDR3 also results from other DNA sequences found in this sample. The chain has TRBV11-2 and TRBJ2-7; no clear D gene. The CDR3 has 12 residues. The V end lost 1 base, the J end lost 4 bases, and 5 bases lay between the germline ends. CDR1 is SGHAT, CDR2 FQNNGV, per germline. CDR3 bases: TGTGCCAGCAGCTTAGTAGGTTACGAGCAGTACTTC. It yields the protein CASSLVGYEQYF.

This clone occurred once. The V and J genes are TRBV4-3 and TRBJ2-1; no clear D. CDR3 length equals 16 residues. Trimming shortened V by 3 bases and J by 2 bases, and 14 bases separated the two germline ends. Per the germline V gene, CDR1 is LGHNA and CDR2 is YSLEER. CDR3 in amino acids: CASSHNSPVAYNEQFF. The CDR3 DNA follows: TGCGCCAGCAGCCACAACTCCCCGGTCGCCTACAATGAGCAGTTCTTC.

This clone occurred once. The V gene is TRBV10-3, the J gene TRBJ2-7, with a tentative D call TRBD1 (6 bases). Trimming pared 4 bases from V and 5 bases from J, leaving 9 bases between. Germline lookup yields CDR1 ENHRY and CDR2 SYGVKD. The CDR3 spans 12 residues. The CDR3 spells CAISGTGNEQYF. Written as DNA, the CDR3 is TGTGCCATCAGTGGTACAGGGAACGAGCAGTACTTC.

This rearrangement joins TRBV7-9 to TRBJ1-1, with a weak D call TRBD1 (5 bases). The germline V and J ends were trimmed by 4 bases and 7 bases, with 16 bases remaining between them. Germline CDR1 is SEHNR and CDR2 is FQNEAQ (reference sequence). This CDR3 is built from 14 residues. As DNA, the CDR3 is TGTGCCAGCAGCTGGACCCGGGACGACGATGAAGCTTTCTTT. Translating it yields CASSWTRDDDEAFF.

The V call is TRBV19, the J call TRBJ2-7, with TRBD2 as a possible D gene (6 bases). The germline V gene has CDR1 LNHDA and CDR2 SQIVND (reference sequence). The CDR3 contains 12 residues. V was pared by 6 bases and J by 7 bases, with 13 bases between. This chain's CDR3 is CASRGLAPEQYF. CDR3 nucleotides: TGTGCCAGTAGGGGACTGGCCCCTGAGCAGTACTTC.